Listed below are T cell receptor beta chains from one sample, sequenced in a study of PD-L1 blockade in urothelial cancer. TCRdb keeps only in-frame clones here, not all; method: immunoSEQ multiplex PCR. The sample has around 80,000 clones, 75% to 95% seen once. Sequencing was performed on PBMCs, taken around atezolizumab (anti-PD-L1) treatment. The receptors here all came from a woman older than 75 with urothelial cancer. The conserved cysteine and the conserved F or W are not part of the CDR3 here. Fields, in order: J gene, V gene, CDR3 protein.

TRBJ2-5 | TRBV5-1 | ASSSRPGETQY
TRBJ2-1 | TRBV30 | AWSVLAGVVDEQF
TRBJ1-2 | TRBV5-4 | ASSRGMTDSNYGYT
TRBJ2-1 | TRBV2 | ASSVQGAEF
TRBJ2-2 | TRBV2 | ASSGAGVETGELF
TRBJ2-5 | TRBV5-1 | ASSSAAVYQETQY
TRBJ2-7 | TRBV27 | ASSLSSSGSSYEQY
TRBJ2-2 | TRBV4-2 | ASSQVSGELF
TRBJ2-7 | TRBV19 | ASSMSGEGPYEQY
TRBJ2-5 | TRBV4-1 | ASSQEEGVRLETQY
TRBJ2-3 | TRBV30 | AWSVHRADTQY
TRBJ2-7 | TRBV6-1 | ASSAREGPYEQY
TRBJ1-1 | TRBV28 | ASSLYAGGATGEAF
TRBJ1-1 | TRBV5-1 | ASSLFQIGTNTEAF
TRBJ2-3 | TRBV18 | ASSPTGGGPDTQY
TRBJ2-2 | TRBV15 | ATSSPGTNTGELF
TRBJ1-4 | TRBV6-5 | ASSLSGTGTEKLF
TRBJ1-1 | TRBV7-9 | ASSPETGMNTEAF
TRBJ2-4 | TRBV11-2 | ASSLDSASNLRNIQY
TRBJ2-7 | TRBV30 | AWNFRTNYEQY
TRBJ2-5 | TRBV6-5 | ASSSPGQSRETQY
TRBJ2-2 | TRBV28 | ASSPTGIGELF
TRBJ2-2 | TRBV6-5 | ASSYNRGLTGELF
TRBJ2-7 | TRBV7-2 | ASTRGMGANSYEQY
TRBJ2-3 | TRBV30 | AWSVLPRSDTQY